The entry below gives a single T cell receptor beta chain sequence along with its context. With a much larger clone just one base away, this may be a read error. The tissue used was unsorted bulk material of roughly 17-34 mg. RNA and DNA were co-extracted from it with the AllPrep DNA/RNA mini kit. This record comes from a study of tumor-infiltrating lymphocytes in primary liver carcinoma. Synthesis of TCR beta cDNA was carried out from 450 to 650 ng total RNA with a constant-region primer. ARM-PCR, slightly modified, supplied the TCR beta libraries through three nested multiplex PCR rounds. Running nine to ten cycles apiece, the first two PCR rounds relied on TRBV1-TRBV30 forward primers together with a C-beta reverse primer. TCRdb processed the multiplex PCR reads anew with MiXCR; each CDR3 protein has one entry. The sample has 100,000 to 150,000 distinct CDR3 sequences, roughly three fifths seen once.

CDR1 SGHDN and CDR2 FVKESK come from the germline V gene. This CDR3 is built from 13 residues. The source of this sequence is a woman aged 60-70 years with primary liver carcinoma and hepatitis B virus infection. The chain joins TRBV14 to TRBJ2-1; perhaps TRBD2 as D (5 bases). Sequencing used liver tumor tissue from sampling region 3. Subset described: tumor region T3, left-lateral pole. This CDR3 reads CASRGGSYSEQFF. The CDR3 DNA is TGTGCCAGCCGAGGAGGTAGCTACAGTGAGCAGTTCTTC.